This TCR beta chain was sequenced in a study of graft-versus-host responses after intestinal transplantation. For the study at large: The whole recipient group had anti-thymocyte globulin induction followed by tacrolimus and steroids for roughly three years.

Overall study findings and caveats: Marrow from the recipient contained GvH clones, some of which had appeared first in ileum or blood.

Produced via immunoSEQ multiplex PCR; TCRdb's table is partial and in-frame only. The sample records more than 90,000 clones, 90% to 95% being singletons. Per the germline V gene, CDR1 is SGHAT and CDR2 is FQNNGV. V lost 1 base to trimming and J lost 3 bases; unmatched junction nucleotides: 5. The CDR3 loop spans 16 amino acids. As regards this clone: Its antigen is unknown.

This clonotype was sampled from a human donor who was the organ donor for an intestinal transplant. The chain recombines TRBV11-2 with TRBJ2-1; 8 nucleotides match TRBD2. The sample was unstimulated CD4+ T cells sorted from spleen or lymph node cells, taken before transplant. The CDR3 here is CASSLGGLGVYNEQFF. DNA for the CDR3: TGTGCCAGCAGCTTAGGGGGACTAGGGGTCTACAATGAGCAGTTCTTC. The whole variable domain, remainder taken from reference TRBV11-2 and TRBJ2-1, is EAGVAQSPRYKIIEKRQSVAFWCNPISGHATLYWYQQILGQGPKLLIQFQNNGVVDDSQLPKDRFSAERLKGVDSTLKIQPAKLEDSAVYLCASSLGGLGVYNEQFFGPGTRLTVL.